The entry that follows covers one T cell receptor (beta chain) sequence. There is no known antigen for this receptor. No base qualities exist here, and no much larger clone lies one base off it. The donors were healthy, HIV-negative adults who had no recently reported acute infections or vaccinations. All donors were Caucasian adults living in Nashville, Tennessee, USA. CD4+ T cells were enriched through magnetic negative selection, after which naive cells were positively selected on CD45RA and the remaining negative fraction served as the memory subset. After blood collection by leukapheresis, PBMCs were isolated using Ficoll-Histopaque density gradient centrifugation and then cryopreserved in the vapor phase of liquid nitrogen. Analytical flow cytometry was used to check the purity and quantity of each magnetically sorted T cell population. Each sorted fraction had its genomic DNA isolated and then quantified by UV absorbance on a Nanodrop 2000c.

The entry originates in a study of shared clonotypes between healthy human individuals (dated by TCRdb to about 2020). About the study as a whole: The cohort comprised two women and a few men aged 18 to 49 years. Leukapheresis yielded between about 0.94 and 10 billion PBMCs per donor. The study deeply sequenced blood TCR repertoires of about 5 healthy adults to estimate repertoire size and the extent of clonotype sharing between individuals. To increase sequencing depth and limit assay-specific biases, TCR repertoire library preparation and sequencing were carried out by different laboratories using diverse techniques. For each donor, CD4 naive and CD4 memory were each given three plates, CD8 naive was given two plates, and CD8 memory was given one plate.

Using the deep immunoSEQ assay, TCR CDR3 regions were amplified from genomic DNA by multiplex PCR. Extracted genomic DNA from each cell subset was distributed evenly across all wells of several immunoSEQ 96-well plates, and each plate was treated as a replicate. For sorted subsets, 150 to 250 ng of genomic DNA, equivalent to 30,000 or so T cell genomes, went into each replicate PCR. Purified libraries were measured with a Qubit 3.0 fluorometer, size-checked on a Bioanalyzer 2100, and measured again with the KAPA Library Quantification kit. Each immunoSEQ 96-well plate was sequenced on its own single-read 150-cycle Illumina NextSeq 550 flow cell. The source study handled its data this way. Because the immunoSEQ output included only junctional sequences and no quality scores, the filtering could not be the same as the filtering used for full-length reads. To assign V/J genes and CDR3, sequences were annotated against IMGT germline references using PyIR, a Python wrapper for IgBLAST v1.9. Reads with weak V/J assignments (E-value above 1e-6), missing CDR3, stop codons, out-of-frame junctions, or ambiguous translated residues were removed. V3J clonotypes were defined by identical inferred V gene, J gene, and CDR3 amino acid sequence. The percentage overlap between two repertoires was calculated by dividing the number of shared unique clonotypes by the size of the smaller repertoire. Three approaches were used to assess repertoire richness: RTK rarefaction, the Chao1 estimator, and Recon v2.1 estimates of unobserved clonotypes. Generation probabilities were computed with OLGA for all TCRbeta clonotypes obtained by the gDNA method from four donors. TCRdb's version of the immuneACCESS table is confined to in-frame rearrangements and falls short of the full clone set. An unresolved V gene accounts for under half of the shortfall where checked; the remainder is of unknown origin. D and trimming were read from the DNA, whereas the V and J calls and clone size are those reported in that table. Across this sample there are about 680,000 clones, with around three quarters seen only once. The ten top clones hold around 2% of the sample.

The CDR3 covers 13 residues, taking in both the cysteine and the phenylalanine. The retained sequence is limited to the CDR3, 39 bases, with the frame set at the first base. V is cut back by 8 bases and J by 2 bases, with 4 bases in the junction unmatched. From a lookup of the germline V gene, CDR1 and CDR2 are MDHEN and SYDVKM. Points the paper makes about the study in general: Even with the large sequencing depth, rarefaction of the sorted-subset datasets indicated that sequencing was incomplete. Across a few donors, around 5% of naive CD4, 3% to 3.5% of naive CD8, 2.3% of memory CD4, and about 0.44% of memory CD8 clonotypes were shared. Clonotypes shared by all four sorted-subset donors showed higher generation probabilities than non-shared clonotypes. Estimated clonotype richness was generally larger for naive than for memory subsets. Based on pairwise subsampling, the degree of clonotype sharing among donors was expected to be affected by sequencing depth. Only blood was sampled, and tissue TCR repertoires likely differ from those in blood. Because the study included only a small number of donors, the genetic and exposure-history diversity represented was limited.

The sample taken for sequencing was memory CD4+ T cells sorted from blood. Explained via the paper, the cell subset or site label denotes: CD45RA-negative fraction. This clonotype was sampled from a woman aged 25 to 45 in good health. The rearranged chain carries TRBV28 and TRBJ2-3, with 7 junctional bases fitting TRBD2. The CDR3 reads CASGGVFTDTQYF. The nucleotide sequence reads TGTGCCAGCGGGGGGGTTTTCACAGATACGCAGTATTTT.